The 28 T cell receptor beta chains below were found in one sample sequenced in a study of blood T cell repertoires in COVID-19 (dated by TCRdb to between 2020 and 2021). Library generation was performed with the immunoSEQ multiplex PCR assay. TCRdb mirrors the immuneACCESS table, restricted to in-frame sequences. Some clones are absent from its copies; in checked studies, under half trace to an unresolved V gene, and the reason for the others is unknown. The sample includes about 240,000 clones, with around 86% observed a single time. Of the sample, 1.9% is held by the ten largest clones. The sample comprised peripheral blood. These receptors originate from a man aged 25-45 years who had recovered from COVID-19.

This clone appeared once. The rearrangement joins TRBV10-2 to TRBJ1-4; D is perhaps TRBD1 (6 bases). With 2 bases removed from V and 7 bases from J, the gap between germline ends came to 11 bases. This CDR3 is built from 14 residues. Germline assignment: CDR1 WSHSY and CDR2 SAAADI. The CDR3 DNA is TGCGCCAGCAGTGAGCCAGGGGCAGGTGAAAAACTGTTTTTT. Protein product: CASSEPGAGEKLFF.

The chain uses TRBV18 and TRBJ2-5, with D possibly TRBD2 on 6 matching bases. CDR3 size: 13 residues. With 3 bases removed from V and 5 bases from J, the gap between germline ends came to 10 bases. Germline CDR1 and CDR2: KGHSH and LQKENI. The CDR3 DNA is TGTGCCAGCTCACCGGGGGAGGTCGAGACCCAGTACTTC. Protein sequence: CASSPGEVETQYF. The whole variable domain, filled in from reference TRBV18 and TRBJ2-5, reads NAGVMQNPRHLVRRRGQEARLRCSPMKGHSHVYWYRQLPEEGLKFMVYLQKENIIDESGMPKERFSAEFPKEGPSILRIQQVVRGDSAAYFCASSPGEVETQYFGPGTRLLVL.

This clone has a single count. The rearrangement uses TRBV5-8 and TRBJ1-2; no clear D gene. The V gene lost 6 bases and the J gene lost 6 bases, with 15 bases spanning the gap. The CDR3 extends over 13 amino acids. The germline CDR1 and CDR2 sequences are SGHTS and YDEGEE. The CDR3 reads CASTLSGKDGYTF. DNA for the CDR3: TGTGCCAGCACCCTAAGCGGGAAAGATGGCTACACCTTC.

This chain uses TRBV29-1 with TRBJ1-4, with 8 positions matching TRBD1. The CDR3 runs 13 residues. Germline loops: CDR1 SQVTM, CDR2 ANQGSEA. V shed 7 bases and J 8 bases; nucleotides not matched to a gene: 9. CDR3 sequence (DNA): TGCAGCGCCATGACAGGGGCCCCCGAAAAACTGTTTTTT. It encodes CSAMTGAPEKLFF.

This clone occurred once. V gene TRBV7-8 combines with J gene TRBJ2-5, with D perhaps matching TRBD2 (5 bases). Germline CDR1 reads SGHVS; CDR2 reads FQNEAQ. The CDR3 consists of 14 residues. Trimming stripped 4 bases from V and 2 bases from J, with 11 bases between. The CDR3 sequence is CASSSLDLQETQYF. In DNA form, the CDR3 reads TGTGCCAGCAGCTCGCTGGACTTACAAGAGACCCAGTACTTC. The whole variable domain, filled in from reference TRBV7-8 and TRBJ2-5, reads GAGVSQSPRYKVAKRGQDVALRCDPISGHVSLFWYQQALGQGPEFLTYFQNEAQLDKSGLPSDRFFAERPEGSVSTLKIQRTQQEDSAVYLCASSSLDLQETQYFGPGTRLLVL.

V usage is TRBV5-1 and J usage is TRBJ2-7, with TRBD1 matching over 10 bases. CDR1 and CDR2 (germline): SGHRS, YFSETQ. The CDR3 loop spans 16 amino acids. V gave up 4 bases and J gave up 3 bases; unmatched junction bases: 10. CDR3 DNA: TGCGCCAGCAGCCGTAATCCGGGACAGGGGTTCTACGAGCAGTACTTC. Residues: CASSRNPGQGFYEQYF.

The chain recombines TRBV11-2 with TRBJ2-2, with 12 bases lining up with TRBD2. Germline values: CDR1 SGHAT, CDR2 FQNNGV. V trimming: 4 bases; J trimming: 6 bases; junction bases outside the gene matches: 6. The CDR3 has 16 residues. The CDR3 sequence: CASSYRLAGVAGELFF. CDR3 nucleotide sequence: TGTGCCAGCAGCTACCGACTAGCGGGGGTGGCCGGGGAGCTGTTTTTT.

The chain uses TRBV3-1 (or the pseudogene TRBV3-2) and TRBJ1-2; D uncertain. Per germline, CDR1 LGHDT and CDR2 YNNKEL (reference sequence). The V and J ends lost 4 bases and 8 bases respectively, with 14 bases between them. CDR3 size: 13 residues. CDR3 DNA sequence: TGTGCCAGCAGCCTTCGAAGGAGCTGGGGCTACACCTTC. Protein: CASSLRRSWGYTF.

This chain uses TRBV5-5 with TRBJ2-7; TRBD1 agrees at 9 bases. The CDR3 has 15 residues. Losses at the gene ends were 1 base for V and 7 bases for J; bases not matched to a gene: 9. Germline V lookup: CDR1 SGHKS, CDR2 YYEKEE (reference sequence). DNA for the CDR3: TGTGCCAGCAGCTTGATAGGACAGGGGATGTGGGAGCAGTACTTC. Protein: CASSLIGQGMWEQYF.

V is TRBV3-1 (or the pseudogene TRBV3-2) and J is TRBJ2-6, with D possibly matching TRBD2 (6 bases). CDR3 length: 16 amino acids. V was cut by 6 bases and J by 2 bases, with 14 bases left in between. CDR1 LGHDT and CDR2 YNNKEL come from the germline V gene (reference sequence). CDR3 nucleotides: TGTGCCAGCAGTCAAATGGGGGAGGCTGGGGCCAACGTCCTGACTTTC. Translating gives CASSQMGEAGANVLTF.

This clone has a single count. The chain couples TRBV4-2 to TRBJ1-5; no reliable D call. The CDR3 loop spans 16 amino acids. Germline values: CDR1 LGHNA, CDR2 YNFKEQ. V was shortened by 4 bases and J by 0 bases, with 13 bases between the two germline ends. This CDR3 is CASSPAPEGSNQPQHF. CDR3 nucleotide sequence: TGTGCCAGCAGCCCCGCCCCGGAGGGTAGCAATCAGCCCCAGCATTTT.

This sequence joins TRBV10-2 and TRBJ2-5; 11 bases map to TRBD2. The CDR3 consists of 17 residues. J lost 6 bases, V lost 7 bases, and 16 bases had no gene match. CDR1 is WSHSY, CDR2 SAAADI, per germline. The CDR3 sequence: CASTTPNSGGAVKTQYF. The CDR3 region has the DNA TGCGCCAGCACCACGCCGAATAGCGGGGGGGCGGTGAAGACCCAGTACTTC.

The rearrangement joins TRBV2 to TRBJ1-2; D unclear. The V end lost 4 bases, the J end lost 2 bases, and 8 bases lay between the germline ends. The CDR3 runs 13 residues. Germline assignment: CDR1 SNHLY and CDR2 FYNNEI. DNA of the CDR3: TGTGCCAGCAGTGCGGAGCAAAACTATGGCTACACCTTC. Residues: CASSAEQNYGYTF.

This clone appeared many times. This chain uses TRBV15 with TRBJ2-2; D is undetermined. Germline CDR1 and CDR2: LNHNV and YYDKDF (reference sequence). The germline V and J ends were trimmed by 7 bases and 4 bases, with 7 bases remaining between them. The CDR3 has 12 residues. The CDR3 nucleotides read TGTGCCACCACGGGTAGCACCGGGGAGCTGTTTTTT. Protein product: CATTGSTGELFF.

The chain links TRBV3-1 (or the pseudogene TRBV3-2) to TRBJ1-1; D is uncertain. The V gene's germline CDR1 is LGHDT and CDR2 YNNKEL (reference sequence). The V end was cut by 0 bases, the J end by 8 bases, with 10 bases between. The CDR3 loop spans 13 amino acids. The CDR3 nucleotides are TGTGCCAGCAGCCAAGATACTGTACGGGAAGCTTTCTTT. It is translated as CASSQDTVREAFF.

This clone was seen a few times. The DNA for the CDR3 is TGTGCCAGCAGCCCGACGACTAGCGGAACCGGGGAGCTGTTTTTT. It is translated as CASSPTTSGTGELFF. The chain employs TRBV7-3 and TRBJ2-2; 9 bases are shared with TRBD2. This CDR3 region has 15 residues. Germline V gene data show CDR1 as SGHTA and CDR2 as FQGTGA. The ends lost 5 bases at V and 5 bases at J; junction bases unmatched: 6.

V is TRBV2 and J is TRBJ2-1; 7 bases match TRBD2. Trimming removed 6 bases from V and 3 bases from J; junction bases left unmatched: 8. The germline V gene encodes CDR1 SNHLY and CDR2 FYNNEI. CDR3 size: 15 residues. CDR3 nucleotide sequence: TGTGCCAGCAGCCTACTAGCGCCCAACTACAATGAGCAGTTCTTC. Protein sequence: CASSLLAPNYNEQFF.

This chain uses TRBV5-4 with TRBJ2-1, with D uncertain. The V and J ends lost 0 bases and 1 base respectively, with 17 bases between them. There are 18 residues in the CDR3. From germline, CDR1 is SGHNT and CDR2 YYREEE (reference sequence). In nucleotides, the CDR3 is TGTGCCAGCAGCTTGGGCTCCCCGGTCCGGCGGTCCTACAATGAGCAGTTCTTC. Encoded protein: CASSLGSPVRRSYNEQFF.

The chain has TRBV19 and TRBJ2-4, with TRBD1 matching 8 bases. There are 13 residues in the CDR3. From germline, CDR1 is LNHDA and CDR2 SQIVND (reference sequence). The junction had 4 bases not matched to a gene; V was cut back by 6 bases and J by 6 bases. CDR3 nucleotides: TGTGCCAGTAGCCGAGGACAGGGAAACATTCAGTACTTC. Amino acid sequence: CASSRGQGNIQYF.

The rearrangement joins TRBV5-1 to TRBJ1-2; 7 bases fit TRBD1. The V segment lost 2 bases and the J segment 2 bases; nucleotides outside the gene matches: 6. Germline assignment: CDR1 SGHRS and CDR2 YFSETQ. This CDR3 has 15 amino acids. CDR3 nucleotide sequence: TGCGCCAGCAGCTTCGAACCGACAGGGAACTATGGCTACACCTTC. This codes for CASSFEPTGNYGYTF.

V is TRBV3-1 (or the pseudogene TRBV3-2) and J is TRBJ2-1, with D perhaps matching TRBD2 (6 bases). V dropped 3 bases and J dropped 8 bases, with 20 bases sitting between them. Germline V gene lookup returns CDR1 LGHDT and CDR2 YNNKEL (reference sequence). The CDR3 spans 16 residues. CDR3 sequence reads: CASSQGIADGGHEQFF. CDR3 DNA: TGTGCCAGCAGCCAGGGAATTGCTGACGGGGGACATGAGCAGTTCTTC.

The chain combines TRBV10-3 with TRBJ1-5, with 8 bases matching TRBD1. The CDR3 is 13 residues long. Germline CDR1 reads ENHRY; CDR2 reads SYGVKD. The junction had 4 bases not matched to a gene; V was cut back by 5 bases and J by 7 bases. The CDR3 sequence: CAISTGGNQPQHF. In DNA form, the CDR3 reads TGTGCCATCAGTACAGGGGGAAACCAGCCCCAGCATTTT.

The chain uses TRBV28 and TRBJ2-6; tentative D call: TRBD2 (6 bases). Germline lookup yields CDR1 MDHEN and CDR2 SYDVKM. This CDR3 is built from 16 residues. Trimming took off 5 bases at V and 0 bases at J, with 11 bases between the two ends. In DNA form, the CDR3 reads TGTGCCAGCAGTCCGGAGGGACGCTCTGGGGCCAACGTCCTGACTTTC. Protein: CASSPEGRSGANVLTF.

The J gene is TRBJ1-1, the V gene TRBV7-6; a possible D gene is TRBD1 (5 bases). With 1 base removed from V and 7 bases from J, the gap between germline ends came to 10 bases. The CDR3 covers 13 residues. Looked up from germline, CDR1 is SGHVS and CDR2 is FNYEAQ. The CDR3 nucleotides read TGTGCCAGCAGCTTAGTTTATCAGGGTGAAGCTTTCTTT. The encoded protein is CASSLVYQGEAFF.

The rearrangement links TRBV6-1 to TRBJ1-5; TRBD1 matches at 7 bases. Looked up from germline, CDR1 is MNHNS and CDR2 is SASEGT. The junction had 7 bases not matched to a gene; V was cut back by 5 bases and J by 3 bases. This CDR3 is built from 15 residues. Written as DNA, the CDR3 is TGTGCCAGCAGTCAGACCGGGACAGACAATCAGCCCCAGCATTTT. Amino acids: CASSQTGTDNQPQHF.

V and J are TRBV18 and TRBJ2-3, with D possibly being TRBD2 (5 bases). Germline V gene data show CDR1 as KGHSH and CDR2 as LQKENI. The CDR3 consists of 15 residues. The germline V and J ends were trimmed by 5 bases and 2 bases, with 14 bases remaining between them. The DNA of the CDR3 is TGTGCCAGCTCAGTTTCGGTAGACTACACAGATACGCAGTATTTT. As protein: CASSVSVDYTDTQYF.

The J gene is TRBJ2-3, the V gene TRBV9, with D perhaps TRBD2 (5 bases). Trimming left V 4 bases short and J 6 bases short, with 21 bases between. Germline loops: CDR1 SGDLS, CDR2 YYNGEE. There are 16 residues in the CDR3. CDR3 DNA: TGTGCCAGCAGCCCCGGGCTAGCCTTCAGTCGGGATACGCAGTATTTT. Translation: CASSPGLAFSRDTQYF.

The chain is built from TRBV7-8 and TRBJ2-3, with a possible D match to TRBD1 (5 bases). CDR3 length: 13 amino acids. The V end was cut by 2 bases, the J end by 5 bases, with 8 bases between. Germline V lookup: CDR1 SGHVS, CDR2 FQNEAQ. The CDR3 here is CASSLQGQDTQYF. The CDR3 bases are TGTGCCAGCAGCTTACAGGGCCAAGATACGCAGTATTTT.